Shown below are 10 T cell receptor beta chains from a single sample sequenced in a study of cytomegalovirus exposure and HLA in healthy donors. PCR used 60 Vbeta primers and 13 Jbeta primers. Assay used: immunoSEQ multiplex PCR; TCRdb lists only in-frame clones, some missing. In the table there are 120,000 or so clones, about 80% of which are singletons. The source material was PBMCs. The receptor set was obtained from a man aged 30 to 39 in good health and CMV-seropositive.

The rearrangement joins TRBV7-3 to TRBJ2-1, with 8 nucleotides matching TRBD2. J gave up 8 bases and V 2 bases, and 8 bases lay outside the gene matches. Looked up from germline, CDR1 is SGHTA and CDR2 is FQGTGA. This CDR3 contains 15 residues. The CDR3 bases are TGTGCCAGCAGCTTATTGGGCGGGGGGCAATATGAGCAGTTCTTC. This codes for CASSLLGGGQYEQFF.

The chain employs TRBV10-3 and TRBJ2-5; 14 nucleotides line up with TRBD2. J gave up 5 bases and V 5 bases, and 4 bases lay outside the gene matches. This CDR3 region has 15 residues. Germline V gene data show CDR1 as ENHRY and CDR2 as SYGVKD. Written as DNA, the CDR3 is TGTGCCATCAGTAGAGGGACTAGCGGGGGTGAGACCCAGTACTTC. It specifies CAISRGTSGGETQYF.

There are a few counts of this clone. The chain uses TRBV28 and TRBJ1-6, with D maybe TRBD1 (5 bases). This CDR3 is built from 19 residues. CDR1 is MDHEN, CDR2 SYDVKM, per germline. Trimming took off 10 bases at V and 1 base at J, with 26 bases between the two ends. The CDR3 bases are TGTGCCACATACCCCGTGGGGTCGGACCGGGGGTCCTATAATTCACCCCTCCACTTT. Translation: CATYPVGSDRGSYNSPLHF.

This chain uses TRBV5-1 with TRBJ2-7; 7 nucleotides line up with TRBD2. The germline V gene has CDR1 SGHRS and CDR2 YFSETQ. V shed 3 bases and J 6 bases; nucleotides not matched to a gene: 12. This CDR3 has 15 residues. CDR3 in DNA: TGCGCCAGCAGCTGGGAGGGTCGCCAAGACACCGAGCAGTACTTC. Translation: CASSWEGRQDTEQYF.

The chain couples TRBV7-3 to TRBJ1-1, with D perhaps matching TRBD1 (5 bases). V was trimmed by 5 bases and J by 7 bases, leaving 17 bases between them. Germline V gives CDR1 SGHTA, CDR2 FQGTGA. This CDR3 has 14 residues. The CDR3 region has the DNA TGTGCCAGCAGCCCCTCTCGACAGCCTGTTGAAGCTTTCTTT. Amino acids: CASSPSRQPVEAFF.

This rearrangement joins TRBV29-1 to TRBJ1-1; 8 nucleotides agree with TRBD1. The CDR3 totals 10 residues. The germline V gene encodes CDR1 SQVTM and CDR2 ANQGSEA. Germline trimming cut 6 bases from V and 8 bases from J; bases unmatched to any gene: 2. CDR3 DNA: TGCAGCGTGGGACAGGTAGAAGCTTTCTTT. This codes for CSVGQVEAFF.

A note on this clone: The junction departs from the called germline gene at one end, perhaps through a read error. The V call is TRBV27, the J call TRBJ1-5, with a weak D call TRBD1 (6 bases). The CDR3 runs 14 residues. Germline V gene lookup returns CDR1 MNHEY and CDR2 SMNVEV (reference sequence). CDR3 protein: CASRSGGNGQPRHF. The CDR3 nucleotides are TGTGCCAGCAGGTCGGGGGGCAATGGGCAGCCCCGGCATTTT.

Only a few counts were recorded for this clone. The rearrangement joins TRBV29-1 to TRBJ2-3; 14 bases map to TRBD2. V shed 7 bases, J shed 8 bases, and the junction held 5 bases outside the gene matches. Germline CDR1 reads SQVTM; CDR2 reads ANQGSEA. The CDR3 has 13 amino acids. CDR3 sequence reads: CSEGTSGGTTQYF. Written as DNA, the CDR3 is TGCAGCGAGGGGACTAGCGGGGGAACTACGCAGTATTTT.

This clone turned up a few times. One end of the junction does not line up with germline, which may come from a read error. The V gene is TRBV7-9, the J gene TRBJ2-7; 9 bases line up with TRBD1. The CDR3 extends over 15 amino acids. The germline CDR1 and CDR2 sequences are SEHNR and FQNEAQ (reference sequence). CDR3 coding DNA: TGTTCCAGCAGCTTTGGGGACAGGGACTCCTACGAGCAGTACTTC. The encoded protein is CSSSFGDRDSYEQYF.

The chain joins TRBV5-1 to TRBJ1-2; TRBD1 agrees at 9 bases. Germline V lookup: CDR1 SGHRS, CDR2 YFSETQ. The CDR3 length is 14 residues. Trimming took 2 bases from V and 7 from J; bases not matched to a gene: 6. CDR3 DNA: TGCGCCAGCAGCTTCGGACAGGGGTTGGGTGGCTACACCTTC. It codes for CASSFGQGLGGYTF.